This is a list of T cell receptor beta chains from one sample in a study of sequential checkpoint blockade in melanoma. Libraries were prepared by immunoSEQ multiplex PCR; TCRdb keeps only in-frame clonotypes and omits some of them. The sample lists about 18,000 clones; less than 30% were seen once. The input for sequencing was tumor tissue (inferred from file names), taken from a patient given nivolumab and ipilimumab in sequence. Receptors were obtained from a human donor with melanoma. CDR3s include the opening cysteine and the closing phenylalanine or tryptophan. The D gene is left open where the match is weak. Clone sizes are given selectively: once, few, many, or a class where the clone is expanded.

size: few; J: TRBJ1-5; D: -; V: TRBV6-7; DNA: TGTGCCAGCAGTGAAGATCGCTATCAGCCCCAGCATTTT; CDR3: CASSEDRYQPQHF
size: few; J: TRBJ2-1; D: TRBD2; V: TRBV11-3; DNA: TGTGCCAGCAGCGGACGCGGGACTAGCGGGGGCGGTAGCTCCTACAATGAGCAGTTCTTC; CDR3: CASSGRGTSGGGSSYNEQFF
size: -; J: TRBJ2-1; D: TRBD1; V: TRBV29-1; DNA: TGCAGCGTCTACAGGGGGAGCTCCTACAATGAGCAGTTCTTC; CDR3: CSVYRGSSYNEQFF
size: -; J: TRBJ1-5; D: -; V: TRBV5-1; DNA: TGCGCCAGCAGCTCCGGGACCGCCAATCAGCCCCAGCATTTT; CDR3: CASSSGTANQPQHF
size: -; J: TRBJ2-2; D: -; V: TRBV6-8; DNA: TGTGCCAGCAGTTACTGGAACGGGGAGCACCGGGAGCTGTTTTTT; CDR3: CASSYWNGEHRELFF
size: -; J: TRBJ2-1; D: -; V: TRBV19; DNA: TGTGCCAGTAGTATAGAGGGAGGGCAGTTCTTC; CDR3: CASSIEGGQFF
size: few; J: TRBJ1-2; D: -; V: TRBV12-2; DNA: TGTGCAAGTCGCTTAGGGTTGGGTCGGACCTATGGCTACACCTTC; CDR3: CASRLGLGRTYGYTF
size: -; J: TRBJ1-1; D: -; V: TRBV5-1; DNA: TGCGCCAGCAGCTTGGACATCGGAAACACTGAAGCTTTCTTT; CDR3: CASSLDIGNTEAFF
size: few; J: TRBJ1-5; D: -; V: TRBV6-8; DNA: TGTGCCAGCAGCTACAAGGAGTTGCGACAGACGAATCAGCCCCAGCATTTT; CDR3: CASSYKELRQTNQPQHF
size: -; J: TRBJ2-7; D: TRBD1; V: TRBV6-8; DNA: TGTGCCAGTGGGACAGGGGGCTACGAGCAGTACTTC; CDR3: CASGTGGYEQYF
size: few; J: TRBJ2-2; D: -; V: TRBV11-3; DNA: TGTGCCAGCAGCCCAGATACAGGGTTCAACACCGGGGAGCTGTTTTTT; CDR3: CASSPDTGFNTGELFF
size: -; J: TRBJ2-5; D: -; V: TRBV14; DNA: TGTGCCAGCAGCCAACCGGGACGGGGTGAGACCCAGTACTTC; CDR3: CASSQPGRGETQYF
size: few; J: TRBJ2-1; D: -; V: TRBV6-8; DNA: TGTGCCAGCTCCAGGGATTACTACAATGAGCAGTTCTTC; CDR3: CASSRDYYNEQFF
size: -; J: TRBJ1-1; D: -; V: TRBV28; DNA: TGTGCCAGCAGTTTGGAGGGGGGCACTGAAGCTTTCTTT; CDR3: CASSLEGGTEAFF
size: -; J: TRBJ1-1; D: -; V: TRBV19; DNA: TGTGCCAGTAGTGCCCGATGGGGGTATGACACTGAAGCTTTCTTT; CDR3: CASSARWGYDTEAFF
size: -; J: TRBJ2-5; D: -; V: TRBV5-1; DNA: TGCGCCAGCAGCTTTGGGCAGGCGGGGGAGACCCAGTACTTC; CDR3: CASSFGQAGETQYF
size: few; J: TRBJ2-4; D: -; V: TRBV9; DNA: TGTGCCAGCAGCGAAGGACAGACCAAAAACATTCAGTACTTC; CDR3: CASSEGQTKNIQYF
size: -; J: TRBJ2-3; D: -; V: TRBV5-1; DNA: TGCGCCAGCAGCTCGAGCGCGGCTAGCACAGATACGCAGTATTTT; CDR3: CASSSSAASTDTQYF
size: -; J: TRBJ1-1; D: -; V: TRBV23-1; DNA: TGCGCCAGCACTCGGGGGGAGGGCACTGAAGCTTTCTTT; CDR3: CASTRGEGTEAFF
size: -; J: TRBJ2-2; D: TRBD1; V: TRBV6-8; DNA: TGTGCCAGCAGAAGGGGACAGGGAGGAACCGGGGAGCTGTTTTTT; CDR3: CASRRGQGGTGELFF
size: few; J: TRBJ2-5; D: -; V: TRBV11-3; DNA: TGTGCCAGCAGCCTAGGACGGACCCAAGAGACCCAGTACTTC; CDR3: CASSLGRTQETQYF
size: -; J: TRBJ1-1; D: TRBD1; V: TRBV14; DNA: TGTGCCAGCAGCCTATCGACAGGGGTGAACACTGAAGCTTTCTTT; CDR3: CASSLSTGVNTEAFF
size: -; J: TRBJ1-5; D: -; V: TRBV28; DNA: TGTGCCATCCAAGGGGGGGGATATAGCAATCAGCCCCAGCATTTT; CDR3: CAIQGGGYSNQPQHF
size: -; J: TRBJ1-1; D: -; V: TRBV11-3; DNA: TGTGCCAGCACCCCCCCGGCGGTGTTTATGAACACTGAAGCTTTCTTT; CDR3: CASTPPAVFMNTEAFF
size: -; J: TRBJ2-7; D: TRBD1; V: TRBV9; DNA: TGTGCCAGCAGTCAACTCACCGGGACAGGGTTCGGCGAGCAGTACTTC; CDR3: CASSQLTGTGFGEQYF
size: few; J: TRBJ1-1; D: -; V: TRBV29-1; DNA: TGCAGCATTCAGGGCAGGGGAACTGAAGCTTTCTTT; CDR3: CSIQGRGTEAFF
size: few; J: TRBJ1-3; D: -; V: TRBV6-8; DNA: TGTGCCAGCAGTTACTCGAAAGGGGGAAACACCATATATTTT; CDR3: CASSYSKGGNTIYF
size: many; J: TRBJ1-5; D: -; V: TRBV11-3; DNA: TGTGCCAGCAGCTTGTTGGCAGATACATATAGCAATCAGCCCCAGCATTTT; CDR3: CASSLLADTYSNQPQHF
size: once; J: TRBJ2-3; D: TRBD2; V: TRBV29-1; DNA: TGCAGCGTGGTTAGCGGGAGTTTGTATGAGTTTACAGATACGCAGTATTTT; CDR3: CSVVSGSLYEFTDTQYF
size: -; J: TRBJ2-2; D: -; V: TRBV18; DNA: TGTGCCAGCTCAACCAGATCGAACACCGGGGAGCTGTTTTTT; CDR3: CASSTRSNTGELFF
size: -; J: TRBJ2-5; D: -; V: TRBV6-8; DNA: TGTGCCAGCAGTTACGGAGGGGCGGAGACCCAGTACTTC; CDR3: CASSYGGAETQYF
size: few; J: TRBJ2-2; D: TRBD1; V: TRBV9; DNA: TGTGCCAGCAGCGGGGAAGGACAGGGGGCCGGGGAGCTGTTTTTT; CDR3: CASSGEGQGAGELFF
size: -; J: TRBJ1-4; D: TRBD1; V: TRBV6-8; DNA: TGTGCCATCAGGGCCGGGACAGAGGGGGAAAAACTGTTTTTT; CDR3: CAIRAGTEGEKLFF
size: -; J: TRBJ2-5; D: -; V: TRBV11-3; DNA: TGTGCCAGCAGCTTAGGGGGGGCCGGTGAGACCCAGTACTTC; CDR3: CASSLGGAGETQYF
size: -; J: TRBJ2-1; D: -; V: TRBV4-1; DNA: TGCGCCAGCAGCCAAGATCGGAGGACAGGAGCGGGCGATGAGCAGTTCTTC; CDR3: CASSQDRRTGAGDEQFF
size: -; J: TRBJ2-1; D: -; V: TRBV11-3; DNA: TGTGCCAGCAGCTTTCAGGCAGGGCTGGATGAGCAGTTCTTC; CDR3: CASSFQAGLDEQFF
size: many; J: TRBJ2-7; D: -; V: TRBV7-2; DNA: TGTGCCAGCAGCTTAACCAAAATGGGCGAGCAGTACTTC; CDR3: CASSLTKMGEQYF
size: once; J: TRBJ2-5; D: -; V: TRBV29-1; DNA: TGCAGCGCCCGACGAGAGGGAAGTCGGGAGACCCAGTACTTC; CDR3: CSARREGSRETQYF
size: -; J: TRBJ2-2; D: TRBD1; V: TRBV19; DNA: TGTGCCAGTAAGGACAGGGGGCAGAACGGGGAGCTGTTTTTT; CDR3: CASKDRGQNGELFF
size: -; J: TRBJ2-5; D: TRBD2; V: TRBV11-3; DNA: TGTGCCAGCAGCAGCGGGGGCAGATTCGAGACCCAGTACTTC; CDR3: CASSSGGRFETQYF
size: few; J: TRBJ1-2; D: -; V: TRBV30; DNA: TGTGCCTGGAGCGGGGCGGCAGACTATGGCTACACCTTC; CDR3: CAWSGAADYGYTF
size: -; J: TRBJ2-1; D: -; V: TRBV9; DNA: TGTGCCAGCAGCCTCACAGGATCACCCTACAATGAGCAGTTCTTC; CDR3: CASSLTGSPYNEQFF
size: -; J: TRBJ2-4; D: -; V: TRBV14; DNA: TGTGCCAGCAGCCAAGGGCCCCTTGGTCGGGGAGCCAAAAACATTCAGTACTTC; CDR3: CASSQGPLGRGAKNIQYF
size: many; J: TRBJ2-3; D: -; V: TRBV4-1; DNA: TGCGCCAGCAGCCAAGATCGGCAGGGCAGCCCAGATACGCAGTATTTT; CDR3: CASSQDRQGSPDTQYF
size: -; J: TRBJ2-2; D: -; V: TRBV6-8; DNA: TGTGCCAGCAGCCCTAAAGCCTTCGGAACCGGGGAGCTGTTTTTT; CDR3: CASSPKAFGTGELFF
size: many; J: TRBJ2-7; D: -; V: TRBV11-3; DNA: TGTGCCAGCAGCTCGCGGGACCACGACTACGAGCAGTACTTC; CDR3: CASSSRDHDYEQYF
size: -; J: TRBJ2-3; D: -; V: TRBV28; DNA: TGTGCCAGCAGTTCACTGACAGATACGCAGTATTTT; CDR3: CASSSLTDTQYF
size: -; J: TRBJ1-1; D: TRBD1; V: TRBV4-1; DNA: TGCGCCAGCAGCCAAGACAGGGGGGACCTGAACACTGAAGCTTTCTTT; CDR3: CASSQDRGDLNTEAFF
size: many; J: TRBJ1-5; D: -; V: TRBV7-5; DNA: TGTGCCAGCAGCCTTAGTCAGGGGGCCGGTCAGCCCCAGCATTTT; CDR3: CASSLSQGAGQPQHF
size: -; J: TRBJ1-5; D: -; V: TRBV23-1; DNA: TGCGCCAGCAGAGGTGGGCTGGATCAGCCCCAGCATTTT; CDR3: CASRGGLDQPQHF
size: -; J: TRBJ1-1; D: -; V: TRBV6-8; DNA: TGTGCCACCCTAAGAGTGGGGGTCGGTACTGAAGCTTTCTTT; CDR3: CATLRVGVGTEAFF